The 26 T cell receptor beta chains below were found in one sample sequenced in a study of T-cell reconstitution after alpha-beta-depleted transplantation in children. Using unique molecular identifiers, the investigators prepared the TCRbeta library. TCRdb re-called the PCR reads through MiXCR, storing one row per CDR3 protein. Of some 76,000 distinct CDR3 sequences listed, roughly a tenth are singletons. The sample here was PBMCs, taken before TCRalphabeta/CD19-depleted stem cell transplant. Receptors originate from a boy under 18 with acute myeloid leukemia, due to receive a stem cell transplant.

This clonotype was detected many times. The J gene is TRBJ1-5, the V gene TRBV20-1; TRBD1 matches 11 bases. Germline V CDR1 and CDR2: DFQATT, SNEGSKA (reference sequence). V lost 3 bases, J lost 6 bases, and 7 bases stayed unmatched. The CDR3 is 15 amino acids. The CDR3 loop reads CSARRGTGGSQPQHF. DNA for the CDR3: TGCAGTGCTAGGCGGGGGACAGGGGGGAGTCAGCCCCAGCATTTT.

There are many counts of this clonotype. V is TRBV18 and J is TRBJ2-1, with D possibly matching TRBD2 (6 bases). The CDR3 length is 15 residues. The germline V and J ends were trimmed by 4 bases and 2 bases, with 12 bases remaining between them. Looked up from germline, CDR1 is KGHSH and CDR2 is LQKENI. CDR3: CASSHDGSPYNEQFF. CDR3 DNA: TGTGCCAGCTCACATGACGGGAGTCCCTACAATGAGCAGTTCTTC.

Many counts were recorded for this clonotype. CDR3 region: CASSLGTGAYEQYV. As DNA, the CDR3 is TGCGCCAGCAGCTTGGGGACAGGGGCCTACGAGCAGTACGTC. The chain employs TRBV5-1 and TRBJ2-7; 9 bases match TRBD1. Germline CDR1 reads SGHRS; CDR2 reads YFSETQ. Unmatched junction bases numbered 0, after V lost 0 bases and J lost 2 bases. The CDR3 has 14 residues.

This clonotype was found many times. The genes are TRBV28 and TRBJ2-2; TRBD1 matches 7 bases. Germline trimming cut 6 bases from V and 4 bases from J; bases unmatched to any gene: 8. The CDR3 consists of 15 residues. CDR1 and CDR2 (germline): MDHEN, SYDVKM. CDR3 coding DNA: TGTGCCAGCAGCCCTAGGACAGGCCCCACCGGGGAGCTGTTTTTT. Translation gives CASSPRTGPTGELFF.

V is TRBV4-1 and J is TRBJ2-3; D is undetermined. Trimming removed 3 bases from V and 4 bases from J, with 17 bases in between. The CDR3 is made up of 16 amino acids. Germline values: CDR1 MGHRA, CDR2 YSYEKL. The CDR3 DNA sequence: TGCGCCAGCAGCCAGCAAGGCCTATATGTTGCAGATACGCAGTATTTT. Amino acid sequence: CASSQQGLYVADTQYF.

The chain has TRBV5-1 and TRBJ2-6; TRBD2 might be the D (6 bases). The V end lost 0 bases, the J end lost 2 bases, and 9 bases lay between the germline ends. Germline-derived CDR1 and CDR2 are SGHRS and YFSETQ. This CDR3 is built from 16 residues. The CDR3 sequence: CASSLVAGPGANVLTF. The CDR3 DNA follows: TGCGCCAGCAGCTTGGTGGCGGGGCCTGGGGCCAACGTCCTGACTTTC.

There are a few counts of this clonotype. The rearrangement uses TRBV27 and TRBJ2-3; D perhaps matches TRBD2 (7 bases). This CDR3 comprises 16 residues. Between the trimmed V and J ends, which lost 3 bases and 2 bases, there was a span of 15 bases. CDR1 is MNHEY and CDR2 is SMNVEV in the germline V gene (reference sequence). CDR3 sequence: CASSFLGGQVTDTQYF. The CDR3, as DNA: TGTGCCAGCAGTTTTCTGGGGGGGCAAGTCACAGATACGCAGTATTTT.

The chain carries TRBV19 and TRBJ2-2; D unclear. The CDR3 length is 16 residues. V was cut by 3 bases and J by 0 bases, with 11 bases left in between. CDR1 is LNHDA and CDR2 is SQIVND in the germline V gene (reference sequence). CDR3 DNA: TGTGCCAGTAGTATCGGTGTCAGCTCGAACACCGGGGAGCTGTTTTTT. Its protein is CASSIGVSSNTGELFF. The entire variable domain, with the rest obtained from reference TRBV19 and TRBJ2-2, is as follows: DGGITQSPKYLFRKEGQNVTLSCEQNLNHDAMYWYRQDPGQGLRLIYYSQIVNDFQKGDIAEGYSVSREKKESFPLTVTSAQKNPTAFYLCASSIGVSSNTGELFFGEGSRLTVL.

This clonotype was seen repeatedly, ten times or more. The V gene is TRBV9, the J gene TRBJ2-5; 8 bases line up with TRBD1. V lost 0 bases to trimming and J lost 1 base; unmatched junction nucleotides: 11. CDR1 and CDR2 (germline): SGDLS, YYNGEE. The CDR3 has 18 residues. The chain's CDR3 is CASSVALGGQASQETQYF. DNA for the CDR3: TGTGCCAGCAGCGTAGCTTTAGGGGGACAGGCCTCCCAAGAGACCCAGTACTTC.

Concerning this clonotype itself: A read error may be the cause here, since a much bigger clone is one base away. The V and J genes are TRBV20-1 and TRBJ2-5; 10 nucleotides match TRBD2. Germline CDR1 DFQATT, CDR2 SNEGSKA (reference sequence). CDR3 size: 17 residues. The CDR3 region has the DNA TGCTGTGCTAGACAACATACAGGACTAGCGGCCCGCGAGACCCAGTACTTC. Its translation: CCARQHTGLAARETQYF.

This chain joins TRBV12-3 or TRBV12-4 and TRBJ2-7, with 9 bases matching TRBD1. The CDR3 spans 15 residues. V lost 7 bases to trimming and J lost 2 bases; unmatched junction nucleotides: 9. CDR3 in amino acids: CASTPGQGETYEQYF. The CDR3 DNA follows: TGTGCCAGCACCCCGGGACAGGGCGAGACCTACGAGCAGTACTTC.

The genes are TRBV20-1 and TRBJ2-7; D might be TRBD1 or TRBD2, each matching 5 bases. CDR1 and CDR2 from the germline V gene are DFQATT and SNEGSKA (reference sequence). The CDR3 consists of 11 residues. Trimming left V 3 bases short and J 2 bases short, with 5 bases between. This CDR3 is CSARGAYEQYF. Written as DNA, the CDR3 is TGCAGTGCTAGGGGGGCCTACGAGCAGTACTTC.

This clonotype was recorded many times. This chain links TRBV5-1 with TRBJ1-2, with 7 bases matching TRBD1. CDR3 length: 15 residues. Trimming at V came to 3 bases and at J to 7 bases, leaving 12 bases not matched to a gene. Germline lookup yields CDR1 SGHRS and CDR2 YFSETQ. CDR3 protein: CASSSDFAGGSGYTF. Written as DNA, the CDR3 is TGCGCCAGCAGCTCGGATTTCGCAGGGGGTAGTGGCTACACCTTC.

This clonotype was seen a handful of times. This CDR3 is CASSGRQFNQPQHF. The CDR3 region has the DNA TGTGCCAGCAGCGGACGGCAGTTCAATCAGCCCCAGCATTTT. The chain links TRBV21-1 to TRBJ1-5. TRBV21-1 is given as a pseudogene. The CDR3 loop spans 14 amino acids.

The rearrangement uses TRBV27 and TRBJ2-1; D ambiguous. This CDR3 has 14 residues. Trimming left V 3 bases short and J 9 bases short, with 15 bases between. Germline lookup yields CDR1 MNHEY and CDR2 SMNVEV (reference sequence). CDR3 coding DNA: TGTGCCAGCAGTTTCGCCCAACCCAGCTCTGAGCAGTTCTTC. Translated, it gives CASSFAQPSSEQFF.

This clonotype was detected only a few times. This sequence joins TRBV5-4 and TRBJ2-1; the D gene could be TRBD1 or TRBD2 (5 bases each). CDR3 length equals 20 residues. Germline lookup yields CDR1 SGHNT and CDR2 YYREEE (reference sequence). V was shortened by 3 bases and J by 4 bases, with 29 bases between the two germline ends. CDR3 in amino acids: CASSSKLLGDTITGYNEQFF. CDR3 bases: TGTGCCAGCAGCTCCAAGCTCCTAGGGGATACGATTACGGGGTACAATGAGCAGTTCTTC.

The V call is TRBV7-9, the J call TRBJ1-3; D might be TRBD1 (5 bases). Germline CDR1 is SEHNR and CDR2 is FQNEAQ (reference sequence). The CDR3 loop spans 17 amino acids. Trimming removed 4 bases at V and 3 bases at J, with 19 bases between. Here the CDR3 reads CASSSAPSSGNGNTIYF. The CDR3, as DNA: TGTGCCAGCAGCTCAGCGCCCTCGTCAGGGAATGGAAACACCATATATTTT.

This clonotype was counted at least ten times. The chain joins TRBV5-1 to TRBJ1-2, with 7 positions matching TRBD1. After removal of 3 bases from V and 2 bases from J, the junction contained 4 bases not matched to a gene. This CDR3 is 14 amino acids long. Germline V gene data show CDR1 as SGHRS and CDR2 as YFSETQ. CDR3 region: CASSSPQGNYGYTF. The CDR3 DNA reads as TGCGCCAGCAGCTCCCCACAGGGGAACTATGGCTACACCTTC. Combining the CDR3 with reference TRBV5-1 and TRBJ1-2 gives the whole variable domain KAGVTQTPRYLIKTRGQQVTLSCSPISGHRSVSWYQQTPGQGLQFLFEYFSETQRNKGNFPGRFSGRQFSNSRSEMNVSTLELGDSALYLCASSSPQGNYGYTFGSGTRLTVV.

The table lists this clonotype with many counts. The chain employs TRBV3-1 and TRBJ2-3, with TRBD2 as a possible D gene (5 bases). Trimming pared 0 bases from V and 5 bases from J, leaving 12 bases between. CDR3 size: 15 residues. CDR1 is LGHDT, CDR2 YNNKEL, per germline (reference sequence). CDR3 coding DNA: TGTGCCAGCAGCCAAGAAGTAAGGCGGGTAGATACGCAGTATTTT. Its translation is CASSQEVRRVDTQYF.

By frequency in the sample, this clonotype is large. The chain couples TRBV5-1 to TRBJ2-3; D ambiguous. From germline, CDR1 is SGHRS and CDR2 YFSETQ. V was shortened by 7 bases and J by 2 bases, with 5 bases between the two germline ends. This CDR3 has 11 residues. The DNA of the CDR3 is TGCGCCAGCCGGTCCACAGATACGCAGTATTTT. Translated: CASRSTDTQYF.

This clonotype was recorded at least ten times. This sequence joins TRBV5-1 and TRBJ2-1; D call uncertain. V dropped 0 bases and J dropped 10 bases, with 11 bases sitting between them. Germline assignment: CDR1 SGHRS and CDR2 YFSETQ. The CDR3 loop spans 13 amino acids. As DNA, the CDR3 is TGCGCCAGCAGCTTGGTTCCGGGCCTGGAGCAGTTCTTC. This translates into CASSLVPGLEQFF. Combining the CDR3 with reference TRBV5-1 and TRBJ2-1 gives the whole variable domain KAGVTQTPRYLIKTRGQQVTLSCSPISGHRSVSWYQQTPGQGLQFLFEYFSETQRNKGNFPGRFSGRQFSNSRSEMNVSTLELGDSALYLCASSLVPGLEQFFGPGTRLTVL.

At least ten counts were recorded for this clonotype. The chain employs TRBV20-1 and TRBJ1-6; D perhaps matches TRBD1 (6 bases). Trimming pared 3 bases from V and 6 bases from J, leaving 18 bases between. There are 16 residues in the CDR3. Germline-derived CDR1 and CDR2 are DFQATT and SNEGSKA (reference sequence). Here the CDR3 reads CSASGARGGLNSPLHF. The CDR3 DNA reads TGCAGTGCTAGTGGGGCAAGGGGGGGACTTAATTCACCCCTCCACTTT.

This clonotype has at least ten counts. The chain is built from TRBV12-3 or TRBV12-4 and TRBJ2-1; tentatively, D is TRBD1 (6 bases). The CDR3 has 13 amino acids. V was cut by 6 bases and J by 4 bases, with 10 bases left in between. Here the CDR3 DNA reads TGTGCCAGCAGGGACAGCATTTACAATGAGCAGTTCTTC. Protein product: CASRDSIYNEQFF.

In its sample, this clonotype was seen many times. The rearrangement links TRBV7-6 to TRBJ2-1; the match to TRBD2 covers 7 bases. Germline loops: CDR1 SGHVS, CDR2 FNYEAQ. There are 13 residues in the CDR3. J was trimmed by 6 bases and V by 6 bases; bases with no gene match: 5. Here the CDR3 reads CASRPASGNEQFF. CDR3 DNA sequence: TGTGCCAGCAGGCCGGCTAGCGGCAATGAGCAGTTCTTC. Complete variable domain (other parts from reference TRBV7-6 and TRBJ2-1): GAGVSQSPRYKVTKRGQDVALRCDPISGHVSLYWYRQALGQGPEFLTYFNYEAQQDKSGLPNDRFSAERPEGSISTLTIQRTEQRDSAMYRCASRPASGNEQFFGPGTRLTVL.

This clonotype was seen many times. In DNA form, the CDR3 reads TGTGCCAGCAGTTACCCGATAGGATTTGACACCGGGGAGCTGTTTTTT. Translation: CASSYPIGFDTGELFF. This chain joins TRBV6-2 or TRBV6-3 and TRBJ2-2; no clear D gene. There are 16 residues in the CDR3. The V end lost 2 bases, the J end lost 3 bases, and 13 bases lay between the germline ends. Germline CDR1 and CDR2: MNHEY and SVGEGT.

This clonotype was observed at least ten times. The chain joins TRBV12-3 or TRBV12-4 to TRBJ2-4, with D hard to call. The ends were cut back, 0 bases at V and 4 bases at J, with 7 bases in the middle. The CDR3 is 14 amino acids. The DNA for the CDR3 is TGTGCCAGCAGTTTAGCCTCGTTAAAAAACATTCAGTACTTC. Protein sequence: CASSLASLKNIQYF.